The T cell receptor beta chain under discussion was sequenced for a study of blood T cell repertoires in COVID-19. As for the study in general: Samples came from the United States, Italy and Spain, spanning acute and convalescent COVID-19.

The method was immunoSEQ multiplex PCR; TCRdb's version includes in-frame clones alone and lacks a portion of them. Among tens of thousands of clones listed, roughly 85% were seen once. The origin of this receptor is a man aged 55 to 70 with acute or convalescent COVID-19. The sample was peripheral blood.

The chain's CDR3 is CASSSTTGSNTEAFF. DNA of the CDR3: TGTGCCAGCAGCTCAACTACAGGGTCAAACACTGAAGCTTTCTTT. The V and J genes are TRBV7-2 and TRBJ1-1; TRBD1 might be the D (6 bases). Trimming removed 4 bases from V and 2 bases from J, with 14 bases in between. The CDR3 extends over 15 amino acids. Germline V gene data show CDR1 as SGHTA and CDR2 as FQGNSA.